One sample yielded the 21 T cell receptor beta chains listed below, sequenced in a study of cytomegalovirus exposure and HLA in healthy donors. Primers for the PCR totalled 60 Vbeta and 13 Jbeta. Assay: immunoSEQ multiplex PCR; the TCRdb copy retains only in-frame clones and omits some. The sample lists 130,000 to 150,000 clones, around 67% occurring once. The material sequenced was PBMCs. Receptors were obtained from a young man in good health and CMV-seropositive.

This rearrangement joins TRBV6-6 to TRBJ1-6, with D unclear. The germline CDR1 and CDR2 sequences are MNHNY and SVGAGI (reference sequence). The CDR3 totals 13 residues. Trimming took off 7 bases at V and 5 bases at J, with 9 bases between the two ends. The CDR3 reads CASIRRDNSPLHF. DNA of the CDR3: TGTGCCAGCATCCGCCGGGATAATTCACCCCTCCACTTT.

V and J are TRBV18 and TRBJ2-1; 7 bases agree with TRBD2. The V segment lost 6 bases and the J segment 0 bases; nucleotides outside the gene matches: 2. There are 14 residues in the CDR3. Germline loops: CDR1 KGHSH, CDR2 LQKENI. The CDR3 region has the DNA TGTGCCAGCTCGGGCGGGAGCTCCTACAATGAGCAGTTCTTC. Amino acid sequence: CASSGGSSYNEQFF.

This rearrangement joins TRBV7-9 to TRBJ2-3; possibly TRBD2 for D (6 bases). Trimming cost V 2 bases and J 5 bases, with 14 bases left between them. Germline CDR1 SEHNR, CDR2 FQNEAQ (reference sequence). This CDR3 contains 15 residues. The CDR3, as DNA: TGTGCCAGCAGCTTATTGGGGACTGCCGGAGATACGCAGTATTTT. Amino acids: CASSLLGTAGDTQYF.

The chain employs TRBV13 and TRBJ2-7; no firm D call. Germline loops: CDR1 PRHDT, CDR2 FYEKMQ (reference sequence). Trimming took 0 bases from V and 3 from J, leaving 3 bases between them. The CDR3 contains 12 residues. CDR3 sequence reads: CASSLGLYEQYF. The DNA of the CDR3 is TGTGCCAGCAGCTTAGGCCTCTACGAGCAGTACTTC.

The V call is TRBV6-5, the J call TRBJ2-2; TRBD1 aligns across 11 bases. The CDR3 sequence is 15 residues long. Trimming at V came to 7 bases and at J to 8 bases, leaving 9 bases not matched to a gene. The V gene's germline CDR1 is MNHEY and CDR2 SVGAGI. CDR3 sequence reads: CASIPGTGGGGELFF. CDR3 in DNA: TGTGCCAGCATCCCCGGGACAGGGGGTGGAGGGGAGCTGTTTTTT.

The V gene is TRBV2, the J gene TRBJ1-6, with no clear D. Germline CDR1 reads SNHLY; CDR2 reads FYNNEI. The CDR3 extends over 16 amino acids. The ends were cut back, 4 bases at V and 7 bases at J, with 17 bases in the middle. CDR3 bases: TGTGCCAGCAGTGCTTTCGGAGCCGACGGGAATTCACCCCTCCACTTT. Translation gives CASSAFGADGNSPLHF.

This sequence joins TRBV7-9 and TRBJ2-4, with 8 nucleotides matching TRBD1. V shed 2 bases, J shed 1 base, and the junction held 7 bases outside the gene matches. Germline V CDR1 and CDR2: SEHNR, FQNEAQ (reference sequence). The CDR3 is 17 amino acids. CDR3 residues: CASSLFRTGRAKNIQYF. The CDR3 DNA is TGTGCCAGCAGCTTATTTAGGACAGGGAGGGCCAAAAACATTCAGTACTTC.

CDR3 amino acids: CSGSGRNTGELFF. The DNA of the CDR3 is TGCAGCGGGAGCGGGAGAAACACCGGGGAGCTGTTTTTT. The gene calls are TRBV29-1 and TRBJ2-2, with 8 bases matching TRBD2. CDR3 length: 13 amino acids. Germline CDR1 and CDR2: SQVTM and ANQGSEA. Trimming removed 7 bases from V and 2 bases from J; junction bases left unmatched: 3.

In nucleotides, the CDR3 is TGTGCCAGCAGCCCCCGACAGTCCCAAGAGACCCAGTACTTC. It encodes CASSPRQSQETQYF. The chain recombines TRBV13 with TRBJ2-5; D may be TRBD1 (5 bases). The CDR3 has 14 amino acids. The germline V and J ends were trimmed by 5 bases and 1 base, with 11 bases remaining between them. Looked up from germline, CDR1 is PRHDT and CDR2 is FYEKMQ (reference sequence).

The gene calls are TRBV7-8 and TRBJ2-5; 8 bases match TRBD1. V shed 5 bases and J 9 bases; nucleotides not matched to a gene: 5. The CDR3 contains 12 residues. Germline V CDR1 and CDR2: SGHVS, FQNEAQ. Written as DNA, the CDR3 is TGTGCCAGCAGCCGAGACAGGGGATCCCAGTACTTC. Translated: CASSRDRGSQYF.

This clone was detected a few times. The chain combines TRBV2 with TRBJ1-5, with D unclear. The CDR3 consists of 15 residues. The V end was cut by 7 bases, the J end by 1 base, with 14 bases between. CDR1 is SNHLY and CDR2 is FYNNEI in the germline V gene. The CDR3 loop reads CASTREGISNQPQHF. CDR3 nucleotide sequence: TGTGCCAGCACCCGAGAGGGTATAAGCAATCAGCCCCAGCATTTT.

The genes are TRBV19 and TRBJ2-2; D gene unclear. Germline values: CDR1 LNHDA, CDR2 SQIVND (reference sequence). The length of the CDR3 is 16 residues. V was trimmed by 2 bases and J by 4 bases, leaving 14 bases between them. The chain's CDR3 is CASSIIDSRFTGELFF. The CDR3 DNA sequence: TGTGCCAGTAGTATAATAGACTCCCGATTCACCGGGGAGCTGTTTTTT.

The table lists this clone with a count of one. The chain employs TRBV19 and TRBJ1-1, with no clear D. In germline, CDR1 is LNHDA, CDR2 SQIVND (reference sequence). Trimming took off 6 bases at V and 3 bases at J, with 20 bases between the two ends. The CDR3 sequence is 16 residues long. The CDR3 spells CASSTFGGIGDTEAFF. The CDR3, as DNA: TGTGCCAGTAGCACCTTTGGAGGGATTGGCGACACTGAAGCTTTCTTT. The variable domain in full, completed from reference TRBV19 and TRBJ1-1, reads DGGITQSPKYLFRKEGQNVTLSCEQNLNHDAMYWYRQDPGQGLRLIYYSQIVNDFQKGDIAEGYSVSREKKESFPLTVTSAQKNPTAFYLCASSTFGGIGDTEAFFGQGTRLTVV.

The rearrangement links TRBV6-4 to TRBJ2-1, with D uncertain. Germline loops: CDR1 MRHNA, CDR2 SNTAGT. The length of the CDR3 is 15 residues. V dropped 4 bases and J dropped 8 bases, with 18 bases sitting between them. CDR3 loop: CASSAAPGGRDEQFF. The CDR3 nucleotides read TGTGCCAGCAGTGCCGCACCCGGCGGTCGGGATGAGCAGTTCTTC.

There are a few counts of this clone. The CDR3 spells CASRTGGGGSYEQYF. CDR3 DNA sequence: TGTGCCAGCCGCACAGGGGGAGGGGGTTCCTACGAGCAGTACTTC. The chain is built from TRBV7-2 and TRBJ2-7; D may be TRBD1 (8 bases). Trimming removed 8 bases from V and 1 base from J, with 18 bases in between. Germline CDR1 reads SGHTA; CDR2 reads FQGNSA. CDR3 size: 15 residues.

This clone was counted once. V is TRBV7-2 and J is TRBJ2-5, with D unclear. Deletions cut 0 bases from V and 5 bases from J, with 10 bases between. The CDR3 totals 14 residues. Per the germline V gene, CDR1 is SGHTA and CDR2 is FQGNSA. CDR3 sequence: CASSLARLLETQYF. The CDR3 DNA sequence: TGTGCCAGCAGCTTAGCCCGGTTATTGGAGACCCAGTACTTC. Variable domain in full (rest from reference TRBV7-2 and TRBJ2-5): GAGVSQSPSNKVTEKGKDVELRCDPISGHTALYWYRQSLGQGLEFLIYFQGNSAPDKSGLPSDRFSAERTGGSVSTLTIQRTQQEDSAVYLCASSLARLLETQYFGPGTRLLVL.

The J gene is TRBJ1-1, the V gene TRBV14, with D maybe TRBD1 (5 bases). The CDR3 has 18 residues. V shed 4 bases and J shed 6 bases, with 27 bases lying between them. Germline CDR1 is SGHDN and CDR2 is FVKESK. The DNA for the CDR3 is TGTGCCAGCAGCCGATATACCGGGACTGGAATGCTCGGGGCTGAAGCTTTCTTT. Its protein is CASSRYTGTGMLGAEAFF.

This chain links TRBV28 with TRBJ2-7, with 11 bases identical to TRBD2. Germline values: CDR1 MDHEN, CDR2 SYDVKM. This CDR3 contains 15 residues. The junction had 3 bases not matched to a gene; V was cut back by 3 bases and J by 2 bases. The CDR3 sequence is CASSFGTSGTYEQYF. CDR3 DNA sequence: TGTGCCAGCAGTTTCGGGACTAGCGGTACCTACGAGCAGTACTTC. Variable domain in full (rest from reference TRBV28 and TRBJ2-7): DVKVTQSSRYLVKRTGEKVFLECVQDMDHENMFWYRQDPGLGLRLIYFSYDVKMKEKGDIPEGYSVSREKKERFSLILESASTNQTSMYLCASSFGTSGTYEQYFGPGTRLTVT.

The chain is built from TRBV19 and TRBJ2-6, with D perhaps TRBD2 (6 bases). V lost 8 bases and J 2 bases, leaving 13 bases between the germline ends. This CDR3 comprises 15 residues. Per the germline V gene, CDR1 is LNHDA and CDR2 is SQIVND (reference sequence). The CDR3 DNA reads TGTGCCAGTGTTAAGTGGGGGGCTGGGGCCAACGTCCTGACTTTC. Protein product: CASVKWGAGANVLTF.

This rearrangement joins TRBV7-2 to TRBJ1-5; D is unclear. The CDR3 is 13 amino acids. CDR1 and CDR2 from the germline V gene are SGHTA and FQGNSA. V dropped 3 bases and J dropped 0 bases, with 3 bases sitting between them. The CDR3 nucleotides are TGTGCCAGCAGCTTGAGTAGCAATCAGCCCCAGCATTTT. It is translated as CASSLSSNQPQHF.

This chain links TRBV7-9 with TRBJ2-7; 12 bases line up with TRBD2. Germline V gene sequence: CDR1 SEHNR, CDR2 FQNEAQ (reference sequence). The CDR3 loop spans 14 amino acids. J lost 5 bases, V lost 5 bases, and 4 bases had no gene match. For the CDR3, the DNA is TGTGCCAGCAGCCCTAGCGGGAGGGCCCACGAGCAGTACTTC. The encoded protein is CASSPSGRAHEQYF.